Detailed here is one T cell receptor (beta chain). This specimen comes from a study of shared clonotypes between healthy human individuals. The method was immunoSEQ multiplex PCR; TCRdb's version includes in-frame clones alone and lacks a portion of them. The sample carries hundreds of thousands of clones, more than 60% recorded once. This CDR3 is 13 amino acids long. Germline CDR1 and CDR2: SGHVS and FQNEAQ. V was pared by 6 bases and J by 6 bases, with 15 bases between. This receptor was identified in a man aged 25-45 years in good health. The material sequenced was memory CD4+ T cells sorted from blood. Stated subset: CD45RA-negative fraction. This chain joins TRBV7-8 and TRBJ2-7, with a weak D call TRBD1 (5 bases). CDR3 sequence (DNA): TGTGCCAGCAGTCCCGACAGACGAAGCGAGCAGTACTTC. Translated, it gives CASSPDRRSEQYF.